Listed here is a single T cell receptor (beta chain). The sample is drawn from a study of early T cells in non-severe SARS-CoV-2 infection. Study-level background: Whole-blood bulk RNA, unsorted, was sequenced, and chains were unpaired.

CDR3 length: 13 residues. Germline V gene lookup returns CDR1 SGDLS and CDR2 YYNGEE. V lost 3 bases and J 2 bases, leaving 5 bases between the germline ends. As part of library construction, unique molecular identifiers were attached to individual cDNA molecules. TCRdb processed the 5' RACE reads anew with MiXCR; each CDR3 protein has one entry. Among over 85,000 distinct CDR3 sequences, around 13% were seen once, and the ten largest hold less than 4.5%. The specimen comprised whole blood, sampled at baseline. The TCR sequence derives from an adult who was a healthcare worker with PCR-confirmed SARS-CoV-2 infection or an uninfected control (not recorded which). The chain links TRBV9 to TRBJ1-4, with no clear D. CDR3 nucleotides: TGTGCCAGCAGCGGTGGGACTAATGAAAAACTGTTTTTT. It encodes CASSGGTNEKLFF.